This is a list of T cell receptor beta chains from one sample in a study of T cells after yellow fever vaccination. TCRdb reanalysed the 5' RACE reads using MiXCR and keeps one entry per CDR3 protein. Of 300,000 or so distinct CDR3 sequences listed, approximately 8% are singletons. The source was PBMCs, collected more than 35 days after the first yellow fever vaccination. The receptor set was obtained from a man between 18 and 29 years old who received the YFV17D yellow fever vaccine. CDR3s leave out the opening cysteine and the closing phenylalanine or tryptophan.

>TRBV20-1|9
SASTLDGYT
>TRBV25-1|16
ASSATPGQGAWTGELF
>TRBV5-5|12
ASGIGGTEETQY
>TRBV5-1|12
ASSLDGFNEKLF
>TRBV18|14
ASSPSQGAVNQPQH
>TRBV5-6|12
ASGYSGALDTQY
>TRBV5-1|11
ASSIDRSGELF
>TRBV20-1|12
SARYTHRTDTQY
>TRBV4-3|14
ASSRSWTGSGNTIY
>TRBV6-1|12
ASRVSQEASPLH
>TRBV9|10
ASSVADETQY
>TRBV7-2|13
ASSDGTSGNNEQF
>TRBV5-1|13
ASSLGDANFYEQY
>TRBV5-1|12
ASSLGANQETQY
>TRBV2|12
ASSEVGQGDEQY
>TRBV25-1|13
ASSASDRGGETQY
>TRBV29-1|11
SVGFLGGNIQY
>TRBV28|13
ASRPLAGVADTQY
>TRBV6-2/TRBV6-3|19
ASSYSKLPLAGNPNTGELF
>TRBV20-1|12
SARGLGVSLEQF
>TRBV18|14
ASSPRGLADLNEQF
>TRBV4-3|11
ASSWRSDYGYT
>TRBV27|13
ASSSVYRGPSPLH
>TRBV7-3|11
ASSLSPEGEQF
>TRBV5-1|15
ASSLEGRGGSTDTQY
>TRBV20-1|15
SARDPLVRGSYNEQF
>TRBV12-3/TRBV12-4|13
ASSLMGNRGTEAF
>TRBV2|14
ASRKTGTGASNEQF